Listed below are T cell receptor beta chains from one sample, sequenced in a study of blood T cell repertoires in COVID-19. Sequenced by immunoSEQ multiplex PCR; TCRdb stores in-frame clones only, minus some. The profile covers 300,000 or so clones, with approximately 86% appearing a single time and around 4.2% taken by the ten largest. Sequenced input: peripheral blood. The receptors here all came from a woman aged 45-60 years with active or convalescent COVID-19. CDR3s include the opening cysteine and the closing phenylalanine or tryptophan. Each record gives: J gene, CDR3 length, D gene, clone size, V gene, CDR3 DNA, CDR3 protein. D genes are given only for firm matches. A row's size may be missing; if present it is once, few, many or a size class.

TRBJ2-1,14,.,few,TRBV5-6,TGTGCCAGCCGCGGGTACAGAAACTACAATGAGCAGTTCTTC,CASRGYRNYNEQFF
TRBJ1-2,14,.,few,TRBV2,TGTGCCAGCAAGGATCTCCGGGATTCTTATGGCTACACCTTC,CASKDLRDSYGYTF
TRBJ2-1,16,.,.,TRBV11-2,TGTGCCAGCAGCGTAGGATTTAGAGGATCCTACAATGAGCAGTTCTTC,CASSVGFRGSYNEQFF
TRBJ2-2,18,TRBD2,.,TRBV5-4,TGTGCCAGCAGCCTCGAAGGACTAGCGGGAGTACGGACCGGGGAGCTGTTTTTT,CASSLEGLAGVRTGELFF
TRBJ2-3,15,TRBD2,.,TRBV6-6,TGTGCCAGCAGTTCGACTAGCGGGGTCACAGATACGCAGTATTTT,CASSSTSGVTDTQYF
TRBJ1-1,12,.,.,TRBV28,TGTGCCAGCAGGGGCTTGAACACTGAAGCTTTCTTT,CASRGLNTEAFF
TRBJ2-7,14,TRBD2,.,TRBV7-8,TGTGCCAGCAGCCCGACTAGCGGGAAAACCGAGCAGTACTTC,CASSPTSGKTEQYF
TRBJ2-6,16,TRBD2,.,TRBV19,TGTGCCAGTAGTTGGGAGCGGGGGGCAGGGGCCAACGTCCTGACTTTC,CASSWERGAGANVLTF
TRBJ2-7,13,.,.,TRBV24-1,TGTGCCACCAGTGGACAAATCCAGGGCGAGCAGTACTTC,CATSGQIQGEQYF
TRBJ1-4,15,.,.,TRBV7-9,TGTGCCAGCAGCCAACCGGGGTCAACTAATGAAAAACTGTTTTTT,CASSQPGSTNEKLFF